The 11 T cell receptor beta chains below come from one sample, sequenced in a study of blood T cell repertoires in COVID-19. Clones were read by immunoSEQ multiplex PCR, and TCRdb kept only the in-frame ones, dropping some. The sample records approximately 300,000 clones, more than 70% being singletons. Sequenced material: peripheral blood. The receptors were sampled from a woman in her 50s with acute or convalescent COVID-19.

This sequence joins TRBV5-1 and TRBJ1-1; D call uncertain. This CDR3 has 15 residues. V was pared by 4 bases and J by 2 bases, with 15 bases between. CDR1 and CDR2 (germline): SGHRS, YFSETQ. CDR3: CASSVNRVPNTEAFF. The CDR3, as DNA: TGCGCCAGCAGCGTTAACAGAGTTCCTAACACTGAAGCTTTCTTT. Based on the CDR3 plus reference TRBV5-1 and TRBJ1-1, the full variable domain is KAGVTQTPRYLIKTRGQQVTLSCSPISGHRSVSWYQQTPGQGLQFLFEYFSETQRNKGNFPGRFSGRQFSNSRSEMNVSTLELGDSALYLCASSVNRVPNTEAFFGQGTRLTVV.

This clone was picked up a small number of times. J is TRBJ2-7 and V is TRBV11-2, with TRBD2 matching 15 bases. The CDR3 contains 16 residues. In germline, CDR1 is SGHAT, CDR2 FQNNGV. The ends lost 1 base at V and 2 bases at J; junction bases unmatched: 0. CDR3 nucleotides: TGTGCCAGCAGCTTAGGGACTAGCGGGAGGGCCTACGAGCAGTACTTC. This gives the protein CASSLGTSGRAYEQYF.

V is TRBV7-2 and J is TRBJ1-3, with D perhaps matching TRBD1 (5 bases). CDR1 and CDR2 from the germline V gene are SGHTA and FQGNSA. V lost 1 base and J 2 bases, leaving 15 bases between the germline ends. CDR3 size: 17 residues. CDR3 sequence: CASSLVSGTGTGNTIYF. CDR3 bases: TGTGCCAGCAGCTTAGTTTCTGGGACTGGAACTGGAAACACCATATATTTT.

This chain uses TRBV30 with TRBJ1-4, with D unresolved. From germline, CDR1 is GTSNPN and CDR2 SVGIG (reference sequence). Trimming took 1 base from V and 8 from J, leaving 11 bases between them. The CDR3 sequence is 13 residues long. The CDR3 DNA sequence: TGTGCCTGGAGTGACGGGGTCAGGGAAAAACTGTTTTTT. Its protein is CAWSDGVREKLFF.

The V gene is TRBV19, the J gene TRBJ2-7; 10 bases match TRBD2. This CDR3 comprises 15 residues. CDR1 LNHDA and CDR2 SQIVND come from the germline V gene (reference sequence). The J segment lost 2 bases and the V segment lost 2 bases, leaving 3 bases of the junction unmatched. The chain's CDR3 is CASSILAGATYEQYF. CDR3 nucleotide sequence: TGTGCCAGTAGTATACTAGCGGGAGCGACCTACGAGCAGTACTTC.

V and J are TRBV12-3 or TRBV12-4 and TRBJ1-1, with unresolved D. The V and J ends lost 6 bases and 1 base respectively, with 9 bases between them. This CDR3 has 13 amino acids. CDR3 residues: CASSPAGNTEAFF. As DNA, the CDR3 is TGTGCCAGCAGCCCAGCAGGGAACACTGAAGCTTTCTTT.

This chain joins TRBV5-4 and TRBJ1-2, with D uncertain. The CDR3 runs 12 residues. The germline V gene encodes CDR1 SGHNT and CDR2 YYREEE (reference sequence). Trimming left V 2 bases short and J 7 bases short, with 9 bases between. CDR3 residues: CASSFSAFGYTF. In DNA form, the CDR3 reads TGTGCCAGCAGCTTTAGCGCCTTTGGCTACACCTTC.

The chain has TRBV6-5 and TRBJ1-1, with a weak D call TRBD1 (6 bases). The CDR3 runs to 13 residues. In germline, CDR1 is MNHEY, CDR2 SVGAGI. The V and J ends lost 6 bases and 7 bases respectively, with 15 bases between them. DNA for the CDR3: TGTGCCAGCAGAAGGTCAGGGGTGAATGAAGCTTTCTTT. Protein: CASRRSGVNEAFF.

The V and J genes are TRBV7-9 and TRBJ2-2, with 8 bases identical to TRBD2. V was pared by 11 bases and J by 4 bases, with 9 bases of the junction left unmatched. The CDR3 runs to 14 residues. Looked up from germline, CDR1 is SEHNR and CDR2 is FQNEAQ (reference sequence). The CDR3 DNA reads TGTGCCGAGCTCCGGGAGGGCCGCACCGGGGAGCTGTTTTTT. This gives the protein CAELREGRTGELFF.

This clone showed up just a few times. The rearrangement links TRBV11-2 to TRBJ2-3; TRBD2 matches 11 bases. Unmatched junction bases numbered 14, after V lost 4 bases and J lost 5 bases. The CDR3 consists of 18 residues. CDR1 is SGHAT and CDR2 is FQNNGV in the germline V gene. CDR3 amino acids: CASSSNSVAGGSGDTQYF. CDR3 sequence (DNA): TGTGCCAGCAGCTCAAATTCCGTAGCGGGAGGGTCTGGAGATACGCAGTATTTT.

The rearrangement joins TRBV2 to TRBJ2-3; D remains ambiguous. The germline gives CDR1 SNHLY, CDR2 FYNNEI. V lost 6 bases and J 0 bases, leaving 7 bases between the germline ends. This CDR3 comprises 13 residues. The CDR3 DNA is TGTGCCAGCAGCCCCGGGAGCACAGATACGCAGTATTTT. Translating gives CASSPGSTDTQYF.